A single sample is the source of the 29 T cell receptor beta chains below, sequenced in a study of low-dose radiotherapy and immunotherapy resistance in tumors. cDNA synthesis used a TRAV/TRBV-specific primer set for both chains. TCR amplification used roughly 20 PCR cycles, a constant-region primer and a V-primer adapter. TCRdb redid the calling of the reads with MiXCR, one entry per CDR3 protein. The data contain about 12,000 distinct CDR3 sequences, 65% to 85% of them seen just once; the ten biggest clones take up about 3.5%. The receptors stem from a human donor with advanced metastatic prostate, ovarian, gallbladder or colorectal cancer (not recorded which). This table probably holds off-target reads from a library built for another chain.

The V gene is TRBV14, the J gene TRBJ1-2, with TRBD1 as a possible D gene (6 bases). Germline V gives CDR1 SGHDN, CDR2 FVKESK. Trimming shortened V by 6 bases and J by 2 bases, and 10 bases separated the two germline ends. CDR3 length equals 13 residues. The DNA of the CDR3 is TGTGCCAGCAGTCAGGGGATGAACTATGGCTACACCTTC. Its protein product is CASSQGMNYGYTF.

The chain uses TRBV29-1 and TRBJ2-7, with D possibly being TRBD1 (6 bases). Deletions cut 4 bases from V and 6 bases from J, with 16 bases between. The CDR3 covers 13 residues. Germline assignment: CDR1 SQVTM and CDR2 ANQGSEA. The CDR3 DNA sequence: TGCAGCGTTGTAAAGGGGGACGGGGTCGAGCAGTACTTC. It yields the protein CSVVKGDGVEQYF.

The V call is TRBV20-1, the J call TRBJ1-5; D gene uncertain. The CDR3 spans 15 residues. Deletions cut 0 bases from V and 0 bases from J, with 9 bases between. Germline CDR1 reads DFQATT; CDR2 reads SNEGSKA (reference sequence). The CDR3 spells CSARDPAVSNQPQHF. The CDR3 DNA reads TGCAGTGCTAGAGATCCGGCAGTTAGCAATCAGCCCCAGCATTTT.

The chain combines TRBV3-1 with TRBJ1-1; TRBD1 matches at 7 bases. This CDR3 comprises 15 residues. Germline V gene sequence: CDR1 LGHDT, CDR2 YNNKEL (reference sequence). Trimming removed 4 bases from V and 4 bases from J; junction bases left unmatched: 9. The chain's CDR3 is CASSPLGGGFTEAFF. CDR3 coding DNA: TGTGCCAGCAGCCCCCTCGGAGGGGGCTTCACTGAAGCTTTCTTT.

CDR3 DNA: TGTGCCAGCAATAGCCCCCGGCGAGACGAGCAGTACTTC. As protein: CASNSPRRDEQYF. The rearrangement joins TRBV6-4 to TRBJ2-7, with no clear D. CDR3 length: 13 amino acids. The germline V and J ends were trimmed by 7 bases and 5 bases, with 15 bases remaining between them. CDR1 is MRHNA and CDR2 is SNTAGT in the germline V gene.

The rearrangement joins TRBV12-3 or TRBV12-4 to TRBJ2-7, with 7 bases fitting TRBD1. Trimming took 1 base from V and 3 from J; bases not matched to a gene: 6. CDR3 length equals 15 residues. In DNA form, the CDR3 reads TGTGCCAGCAGTTTAGGCCGGGACAGAGACTACGAGCAGTACTTC. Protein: CASSLGRDRDYEQYF.

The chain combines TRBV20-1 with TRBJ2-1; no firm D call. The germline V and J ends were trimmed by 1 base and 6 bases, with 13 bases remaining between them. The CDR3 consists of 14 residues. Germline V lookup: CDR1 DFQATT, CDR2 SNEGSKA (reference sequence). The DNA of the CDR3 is TGCAGTGCTAGAGGTGGTTCTAAGGTCAATGAGCAGTTCTTC. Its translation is CSARGGSKVNEQFF.

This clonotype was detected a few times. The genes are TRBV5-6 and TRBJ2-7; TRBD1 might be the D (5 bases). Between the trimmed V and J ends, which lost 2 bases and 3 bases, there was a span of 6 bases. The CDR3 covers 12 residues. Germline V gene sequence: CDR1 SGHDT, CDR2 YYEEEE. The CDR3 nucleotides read TGTGCCAGCAGCTTCCAGGGCTACGAGCAGTACTTC. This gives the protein CASSFQGYEQYF. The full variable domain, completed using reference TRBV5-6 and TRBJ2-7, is DAGVTQSPTHLIKTRGQQVTLRCSPKSGHDTVSWYQQALGQGPQFIFQYYEEEERQRGNFPDRFSGHQFPNYSSELNVNALLLGDSALYLCASSFQGYEQYFGPGTRLTVT.

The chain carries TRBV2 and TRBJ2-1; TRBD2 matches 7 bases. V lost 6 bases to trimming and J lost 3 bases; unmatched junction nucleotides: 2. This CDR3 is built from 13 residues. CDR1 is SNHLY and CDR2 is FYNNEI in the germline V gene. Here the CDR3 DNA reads TGTGCCAGCAGGGCTAGCGGCTACAATGAGCAGTTCTTC. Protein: CASRASGYNEQFF.

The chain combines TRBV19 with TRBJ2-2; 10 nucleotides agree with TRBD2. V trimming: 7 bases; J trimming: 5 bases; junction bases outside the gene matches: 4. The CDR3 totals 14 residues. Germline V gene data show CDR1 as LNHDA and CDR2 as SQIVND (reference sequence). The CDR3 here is CASTLAGGTGELFF. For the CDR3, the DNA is TGTGCCAGTACCTTAGCGGGAGGAACCGGGGAGCTGTTTTTT.

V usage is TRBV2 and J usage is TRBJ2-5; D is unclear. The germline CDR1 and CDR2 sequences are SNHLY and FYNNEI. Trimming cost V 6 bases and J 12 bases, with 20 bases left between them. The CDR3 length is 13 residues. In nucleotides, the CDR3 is TGTGCCAGCAGATGGATCGGCTCGGGTATGGAGTACTTC. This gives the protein CASRWIGSGMEYF.

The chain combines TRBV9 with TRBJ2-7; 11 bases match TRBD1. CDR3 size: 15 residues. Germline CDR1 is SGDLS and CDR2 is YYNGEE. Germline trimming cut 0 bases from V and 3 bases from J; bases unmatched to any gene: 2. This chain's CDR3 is CASSVAGTGGYEQYF. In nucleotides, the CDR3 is TGTGCCAGCAGCGTAGCGGGGACAGGGGGCTACGAGCAGTACTTC. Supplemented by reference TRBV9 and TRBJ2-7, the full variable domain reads DSGVTQTPKHLITATGQRVTLRCSPRSGDLSVYWYQQSLDQGLQFLIQYYNGEERAKGNILERFSAQQFPDLHSELNLSSLELGDSALYFCASSVAGTGGYEQYFGPGTRLTVT.

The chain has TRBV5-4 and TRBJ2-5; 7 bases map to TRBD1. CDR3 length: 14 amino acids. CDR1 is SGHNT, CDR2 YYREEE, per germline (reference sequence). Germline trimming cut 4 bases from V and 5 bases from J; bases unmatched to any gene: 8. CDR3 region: CASSTGDSKETQYF. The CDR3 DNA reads TGTGCCAGCAGCACAGGGGACAGTAAGGAGACCCAGTACTTC.

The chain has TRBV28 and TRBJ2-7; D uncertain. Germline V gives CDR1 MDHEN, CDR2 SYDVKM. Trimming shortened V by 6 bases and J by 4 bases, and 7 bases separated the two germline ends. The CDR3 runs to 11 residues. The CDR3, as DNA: TGTGCCAGCAGCCCCGGGTACGAGCAGTACTTC. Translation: CASSPGYEQYF.

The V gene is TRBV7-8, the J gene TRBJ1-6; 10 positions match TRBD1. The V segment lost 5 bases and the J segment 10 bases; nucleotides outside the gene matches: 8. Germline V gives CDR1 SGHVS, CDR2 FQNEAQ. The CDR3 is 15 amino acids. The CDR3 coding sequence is TGTGCCAGCAGCGGGTCGGGGACAGGGGAATCACCCCTCCACTTT. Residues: CASSGSGTGESPLHF.

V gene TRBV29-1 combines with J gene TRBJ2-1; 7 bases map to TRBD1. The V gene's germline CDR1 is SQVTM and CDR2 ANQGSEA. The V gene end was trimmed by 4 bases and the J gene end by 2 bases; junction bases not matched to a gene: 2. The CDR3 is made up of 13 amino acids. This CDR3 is CSVVGQTYNEQFF. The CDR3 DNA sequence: TGCAGCGTTGTGGGACAGACCTACAATGAGCAGTTCTTC.

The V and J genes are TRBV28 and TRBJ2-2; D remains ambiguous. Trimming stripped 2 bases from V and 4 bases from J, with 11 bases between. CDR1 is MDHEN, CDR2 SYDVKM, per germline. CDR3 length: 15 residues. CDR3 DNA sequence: TGTGCCAGCAGTTTAAGATCCACTCTCACCGGGGAGCTGTTTTTT. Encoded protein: CASSLRSTLTGELFF.

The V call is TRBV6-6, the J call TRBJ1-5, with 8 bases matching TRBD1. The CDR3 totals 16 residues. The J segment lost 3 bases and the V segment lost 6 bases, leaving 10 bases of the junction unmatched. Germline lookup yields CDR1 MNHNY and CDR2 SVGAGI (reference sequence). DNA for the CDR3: TGTGCCAGCAGCAGAAAGACAGGGGTAAACAATCAGCCCCAGCATTTT. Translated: CASSRKTGVNNQPQHF.

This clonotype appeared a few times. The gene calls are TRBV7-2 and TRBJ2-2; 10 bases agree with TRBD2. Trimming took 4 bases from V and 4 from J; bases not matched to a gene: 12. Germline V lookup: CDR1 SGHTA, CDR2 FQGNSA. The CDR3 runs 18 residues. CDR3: CASSSRTSGFWGTGELFF. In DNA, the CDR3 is TGTGCCAGCAGCTCCCGGACTAGCGGATTTTGGGGCACCGGGGAGCTGTTTTTT.

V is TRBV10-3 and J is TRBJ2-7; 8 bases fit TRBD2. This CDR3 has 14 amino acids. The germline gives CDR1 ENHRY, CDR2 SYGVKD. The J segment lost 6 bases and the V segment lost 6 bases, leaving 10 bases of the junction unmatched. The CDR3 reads CAIRPGGDNSEQYF. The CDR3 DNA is TGTGCCATCAGGCCGGGAGGGGATAATTCCGAGCAGTACTTC.

The CDR3: CASSLTEAFF. The CDR3 DNA follows: TGTGCCAGCAGCTTAACTGAAGCTTTCTTT. The chain employs TRBV7-2 and TRBJ1-1, with D unresolved. V lost 2 bases and J lost 5, with 0 bases in between. Germline CDR1 and CDR2: SGHTA and FQGNSA. The CDR3 has 10 residues.

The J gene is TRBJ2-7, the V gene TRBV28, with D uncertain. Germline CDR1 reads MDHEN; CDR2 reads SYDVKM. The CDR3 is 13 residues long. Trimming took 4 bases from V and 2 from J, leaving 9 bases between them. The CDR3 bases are TGTGCCAGCAGTTACCCGAGGCCCTACGAGCAGTACTTC. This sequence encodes CASSYPRPYEQYF.

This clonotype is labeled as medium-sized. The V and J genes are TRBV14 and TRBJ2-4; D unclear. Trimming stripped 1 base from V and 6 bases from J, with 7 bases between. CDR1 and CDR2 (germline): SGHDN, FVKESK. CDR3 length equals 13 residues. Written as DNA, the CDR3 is TGTGCCAGCAGCCAAGCTTGGGGAAACATTCAGTACTTC. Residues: CASSQAWGNIQYF.

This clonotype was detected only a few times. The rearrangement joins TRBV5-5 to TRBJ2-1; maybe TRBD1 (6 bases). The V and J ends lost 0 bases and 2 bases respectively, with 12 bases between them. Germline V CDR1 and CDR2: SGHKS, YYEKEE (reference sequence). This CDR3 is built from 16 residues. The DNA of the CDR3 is TGTGCCAGCAGCTTGGAGGGCAGGGGTACCTACAATGAGCAGTTCTTC. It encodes CASSLEGRGTYNEQFF.

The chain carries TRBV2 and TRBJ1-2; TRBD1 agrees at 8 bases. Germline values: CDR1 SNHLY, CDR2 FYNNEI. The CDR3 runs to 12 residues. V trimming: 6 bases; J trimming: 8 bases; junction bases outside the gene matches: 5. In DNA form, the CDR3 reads TGTGCCAGCAGAACGGACAGGGAAGGCTACACCTTC. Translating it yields CASRTDREGYTF.

The CDR3 sequence: CSARTGLGDGYTF. As DNA, the CDR3 is TGCAGTGCTAGGACAGGGTTGGGGGATGGCTACACCTTC. The rearrangement uses TRBV20-1 and TRBJ1-2, with 7 bases matching TRBD1. CDR3 size: 13 residues. CDR1 is DFQATT and CDR2 is SNEGSKA in the germline V gene (reference sequence). Losses at the gene ends were 3 bases for V and 6 bases for J; bases not matched to a gene: 7.

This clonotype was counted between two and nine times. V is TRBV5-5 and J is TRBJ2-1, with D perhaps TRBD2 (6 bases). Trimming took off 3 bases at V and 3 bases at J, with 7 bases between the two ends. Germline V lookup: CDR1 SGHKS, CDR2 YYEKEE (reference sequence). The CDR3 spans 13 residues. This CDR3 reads CASSWGDYNEQFF. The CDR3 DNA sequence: TGTGCCAGCAGCTGGGGGGACTACAATGAGCAGTTCTTC.

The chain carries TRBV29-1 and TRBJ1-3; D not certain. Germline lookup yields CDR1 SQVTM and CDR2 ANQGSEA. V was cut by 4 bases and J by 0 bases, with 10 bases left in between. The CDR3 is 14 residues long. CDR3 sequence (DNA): TGCAGCGTTGCCGAAAAATACTCTGGAAACACCATATATTTT. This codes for CSVAEKYSGNTIYF.

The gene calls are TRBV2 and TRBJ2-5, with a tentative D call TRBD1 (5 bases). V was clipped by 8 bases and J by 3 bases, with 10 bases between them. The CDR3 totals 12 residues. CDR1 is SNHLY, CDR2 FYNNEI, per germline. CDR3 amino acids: CASSREKETQYF. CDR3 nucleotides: TGTGCCAGCTCCAGGGAAAAAGAGACCCAGTACTTC.